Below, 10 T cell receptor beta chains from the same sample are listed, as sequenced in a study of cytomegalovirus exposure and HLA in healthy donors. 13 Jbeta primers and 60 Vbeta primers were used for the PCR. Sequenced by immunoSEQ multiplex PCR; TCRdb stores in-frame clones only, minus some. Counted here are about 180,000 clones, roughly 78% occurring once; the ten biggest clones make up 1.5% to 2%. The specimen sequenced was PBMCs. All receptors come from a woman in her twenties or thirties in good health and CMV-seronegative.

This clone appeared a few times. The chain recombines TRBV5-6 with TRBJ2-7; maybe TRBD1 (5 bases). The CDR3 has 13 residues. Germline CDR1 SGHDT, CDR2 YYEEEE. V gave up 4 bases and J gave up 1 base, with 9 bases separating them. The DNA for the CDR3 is TGTGCCAGCAGCCCCAGGGTTTCCTACGAGCAGTACTTC. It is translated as CASSPRVSYEQYF.

CDR3 region: CASRGQGTYNSPLHF. The CDR3 nucleotides are TGTGCCAGCAGAGGACAGGGGACCTATAATTCACCCCTCCACTTT. The chain joins TRBV27 to TRBJ1-6; 9 bases are a match to TRBD1. The CDR3 is 15 residues long. Germline V gene lookup returns CDR1 MNHEY and CDR2 SMNVEV (reference sequence). Trimming cost V 6 bases and J 2 bases; bases outside gene matches: 2.

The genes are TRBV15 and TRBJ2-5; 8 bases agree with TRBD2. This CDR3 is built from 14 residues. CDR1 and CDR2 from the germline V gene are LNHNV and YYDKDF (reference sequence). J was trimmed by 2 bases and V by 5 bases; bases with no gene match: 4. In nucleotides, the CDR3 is TGTGCCACCAGCCTCTCGGGAGGGCAAGAGACCCAGTACTTC. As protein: CATSLSGGQETQYF.

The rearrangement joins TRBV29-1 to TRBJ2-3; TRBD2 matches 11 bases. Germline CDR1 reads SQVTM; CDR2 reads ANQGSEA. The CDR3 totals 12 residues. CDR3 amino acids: CSCSGGADTQYF. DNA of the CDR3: TGCAGTTGTAGCGGGGGGGCGGATACGCAGTATTTT.

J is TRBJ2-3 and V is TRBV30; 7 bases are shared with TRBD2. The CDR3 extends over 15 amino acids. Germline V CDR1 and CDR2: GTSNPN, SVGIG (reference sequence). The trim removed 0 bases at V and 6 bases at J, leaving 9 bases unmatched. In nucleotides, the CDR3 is TGTGCCTGGAGTGTACGGGGAGGGCCATGGGATACGCAGTATTTT. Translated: CAWSVRGGPWDTQYF.

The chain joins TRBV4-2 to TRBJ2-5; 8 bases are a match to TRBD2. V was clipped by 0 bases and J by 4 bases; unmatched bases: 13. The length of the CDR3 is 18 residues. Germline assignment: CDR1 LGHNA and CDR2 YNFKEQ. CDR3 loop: CASSQEGPGGGWLETQYF. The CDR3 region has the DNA TGTGCCAGCAGCCAAGAAGGGCCAGGCGGGGGGTGGCTAGAGACCCAGTACTTC.

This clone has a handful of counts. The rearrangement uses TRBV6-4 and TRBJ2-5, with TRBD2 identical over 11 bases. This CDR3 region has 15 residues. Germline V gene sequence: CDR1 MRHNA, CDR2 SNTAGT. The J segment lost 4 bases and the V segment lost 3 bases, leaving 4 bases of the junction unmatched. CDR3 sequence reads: CASSEELAGAETQYF. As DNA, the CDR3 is TGTGCCAGCAGTGAAGAACTAGCGGGGGCAGAGACCCAGTACTTC.

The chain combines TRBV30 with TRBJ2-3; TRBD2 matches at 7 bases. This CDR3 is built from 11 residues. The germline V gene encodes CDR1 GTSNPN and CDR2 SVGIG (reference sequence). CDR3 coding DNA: TGTACGGGGGGAAGCACAGATACGCAGTATTTT. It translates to CTGGSTDTQYF.

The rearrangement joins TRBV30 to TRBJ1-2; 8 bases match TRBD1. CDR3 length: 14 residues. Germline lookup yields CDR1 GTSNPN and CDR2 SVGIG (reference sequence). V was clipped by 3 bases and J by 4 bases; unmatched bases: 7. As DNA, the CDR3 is TGTGCCTGGAGGGACAGGGCCAACCTCTATGGCTACACCTTC. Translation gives CAWRDRANLYGYTF.

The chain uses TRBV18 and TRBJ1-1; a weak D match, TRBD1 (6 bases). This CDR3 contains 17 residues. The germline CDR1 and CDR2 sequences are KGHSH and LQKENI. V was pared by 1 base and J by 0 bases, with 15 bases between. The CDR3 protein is CASSPLAQTGMNTEAFF. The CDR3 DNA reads TGTGCCAGCTCACCACTTGCCCAGACAGGCATGAACACTGAAGCTTTCTTT.